This paragraph covers one T cell receptor (beta chain) sequence. This sample stems from a study of shared T cell receptors in the human thymus. Between the trimmed V and J ends, which lost 9 bases and 6 bases, there was a span of 11 bases. Germline V gene lookup returns CDR1 SNHLY and CDR2 FYNNEI. The CDR3 loop spans 12 amino acids. TCRdb keeps only in-frame clones here, not all; method: immunoSEQ multiplex PCR. Found here are around 67,000 clones, over 90% of them singletons; the top ten hold 0.033%. The chain is built from TRBV2 and TRBJ2-2; tentative D call: TRBD2 (5 bases). Material for sequencing was thymocytes. The sequence was obtained from a human donor. The DNA for the CDR3 is TGTGCCAGGGGAGAGGGTTCCGGGGAGCTGTTTTTT. Translated: CARGEGSGELFF.